This TCR beta chain was found in a study of blood T cell repertoires in COVID-19. Study-wide context: Sources were T cells, B-cell-depleted T cells, or PBMCs; the material itself was cDNA or gDNA.

In the original workflow: Reference gene primer amplification gave nucleated cell count estimates. Using immunoSEQ multiplex PCR, the repertoire was profiled, and TCRdb retains in-frame clones only, with some absent. V and J calls and clone size are copied from that table; D and trimming were computed from the DNA. The sample has around 150,000 clones, roughly 80% seen once. With 4 bases clipped from V and 0 bases from J, the junction kept 8 bases outside the gene matches. The CDR3 sequence is 17 residues long. Germline CDR1 is SGHRS and CDR2 is YFSETQ. This study enrolled people aged about 18 to 100 from around 25 US geographic areas. Self-reported history from a screening survey and questionnaire set each donor's cohort. This clone has more than one count but fewer than ten.

The V gene is TRBV5-1, the J gene TRBJ2-1, with TRBD2 matching over 9 bases. The receptor was isolated from a woman aged 55 to 70 who had recovered from COVID-19. The sequencing input was PBMCs or T cells enriched from blood (not recorded which). The CDR3 nucleotides are TGCGCCAGCAGCCCTGGCAGCGGGGGGTCCTCCTACAATGAGCAGTTCTTC. The encoded protein is CASSPGSGGSSYNEQFF.